This T cell receptor beta chain originates from a study of blood T cell repertoires in COVID-19. Study in general: Spain, Italy and the United States supplied samples that represented acute and convalescent COVID-19. Sample material is recorded as cDNA or gDNA derived from T cells, B-cell-depleted T cells, or PBMCs.

V was clipped by 2 bases and J by 6 bases, with 4 bases between them. This CDR3 is 11 amino acids long. As processed by the authors: The authors estimated nucleated cell counts from reference gene primer amplification. Clones were read by immunoSEQ multiplex PCR, and TCRdb kept only the in-frame ones, dropping some. V, J and clone size are taken as reported in that table, and D and trimming were inferred from the DNA itself. The repertoire holds under 250,000 clones, roughly nine tenths seen once, with less than 4% in the top ten. V is TRBV12-3 or TRBV12-4 and J is TRBJ1-1; D remains ambiguous. Material: PBMCs or T cells enriched from blood (not recorded which). The receptor was isolated from a woman aged 25 to 45 with acute COVID-19. The chain's CDR3 is CASSLTSEAFF. Here the CDR3 DNA reads TGTGCCAGCAGTTTAACATCTGAAGCTTTCTTT.